The 10 T cell receptor beta chains in this list originate from one sample, sequenced in a study of Graves' ophthalmopathy and Graves' hyperthyroidism. For repertoire sequencing, the TCR beta CDR3 regions were amplified from RNA transcripts. Following a first-round RT-PCR that used HTBI primers, a second-round multiplex PCR was carried out. TCRdb re-called the multiplex PCR reads through MiXCR, storing one row per CDR3 protein. The data show approximately 1.2 million distinct CDR3 sequences, 35% to 40% seen once. Sequencing input: peripheral blood or thyroid tissue (not recorded which). All receptors derive from an adult man with Graves' hyperthyroidism.

Concerning this clonotype: Compared with germline, one end of the junction differs, possibly owing to a read error. V usage is TRBV11-2 and J usage is TRBJ1-6; tentative D call: TRBD1 (6 bases). CDR3 size: 16 residues. From germline, CDR1 is SGHAT and CDR2 FQNNGV. As DNA, the CDR3 is TGTGCCTGCAGCGTTGGTGACGGCAGGGGAAATTCACCCCTCCACTTT. It codes for CACSVGDGRGNSPLHF.

In its sample, this clonotype was seen many times. V is TRBV5-1 and J is TRBJ1-2, with a weak D call TRBD1 (5 bases). The ends were cut back, 4 bases at V and 7 bases at J, with 11 bases in the middle. CDR3 length: 12 residues. CDR1 is SGHRS, CDR2 YFSETQ, per germline. The CDR3 DNA reads as TGCGCCAGCAGCCCTCGGGACGGTGGCTACACCTTC. Residues: CASSPRDGGYTF.

The gene calls are TRBV28 and TRBJ2-5; TRBD2 might be the D (5 bases). CDR3 length: 16 amino acids. V was cut by 7 bases and J by 5 bases, with 23 bases left in between. Looked up from germline, CDR1 is MDHEN and CDR2 is SYDVKM. DNA of the CDR3: TGTGCCAGCACCCCTCCCGGGGAATACGTTCTGGAGACCCAGTACTTC. It codes for CASTPPGEYVLETQYF.

This clonotype was seen a single time. The V gene is TRBV6-5, the J gene TRBJ1-1, with D maybe TRBD1 (5 bases). Between the trimmed V and J ends, which lost 2 bases and 6 bases, there was a span of 16 bases. The CDR3 extends over 15 amino acids. Per germline, CDR1 MNHEY and CDR2 SVGAGI. The CDR3 is CASSYQTRGVSEAFF. DNA of the CDR3: TGTGCCAGCAGTTACCAAACGCGGGGCGTCTCTGAAGCTTTCTTT.

At least ten counts were recorded for this clonotype. The chain joins TRBV7-8 to TRBJ1-2, with TRBD1 matching over 7 bases. CDR1 and CDR2 (germline): SGHVS, FQNEAQ. The CDR3 length is 12 residues. Trimming removed 5 bases from V and 6 bases from J; junction bases left unmatched: 3. The DNA for the CDR3 is TGTGCCAGCAGCCCGACAGGGAATGGCTACACCTTC. Its translation is CASSPTGNGYTF.

This chain uses TRBV5-1 with TRBJ1-1; 11 bases fit TRBD1. J gave up 4 bases and V 4 bases, and 9 bases lay outside the gene matches. The CDR3 is 16 amino acids. In germline, CDR1 is SGHRS, CDR2 YFSETQ. Here the CDR3 DNA reads TGCGCCAGCAGCCGCGGACAGGGGGCTGGTATCACTGAAGCTTTCTTT. Encoded protein: CASSRGQGAGITEAFF.

This chain joins TRBV2 and TRBJ1-3; 8 bases align to TRBD1. The V and J ends lost 4 bases and 9 bases, in that order; junction bases with no gene match: 8. CDR1 is SNHLY, CDR2 FYNNEI, per germline. This CDR3 has 14 amino acids. The CDR3 region has the DNA TGTGCCAGCAGTGGAGGACAGGGTATAAGCACCATATATTTT. Its protein product is CASSGGQGISTIYF.

A word on this clonotype: The CDR3 carries no conserved terminal phenylalanine or tryptophan, so it likely arises from a read error. The DNA is omitted, as the CDR3 cannot be located on it reliably, and the CDR3 follows TCRdb's listing. This chain uses TRBV9 with TRBJ1-1. Ends included, the CDR3 has 8 residues. Germline V lookup: CDR1 SGDLS, CDR2 YYNGEE. CDR3 protein: CASATDFY.

The chain links TRBV7-3 to TRBJ2-3; either TRBD1 or TRBD2 may fit D (5 bases each). The germline V gene has CDR1 SGHTA and CDR2 FQGTGA. V was cut by 2 bases and J by 6 bases, with 15 bases left in between. The CDR3 length is 15 residues. The CDR3 DNA reads TGTGCCAGCAGCTTACGTGGGGGATCTCCCGATACGCAGTATTTT. It codes for CASSLRGGSPDTQYF.

CDR3 bases: TGCAGCGTCGCAGGGGCGCGGAACACTGAAGCTTTCTTT. Protein product: CSVAGARNTEAFF. The chain carries TRBV29-1 and TRBJ1-1; possible D gene TRBD1, 6 bases. CDR3 length: 13 amino acids. Germline V gene lookup returns CDR1 SQVTM and CDR2 ANQGSEA. V lost 6 bases and J lost 1, with 12 bases in between.